This T cell receptor beta chain was sequenced for a study of blood T cell repertoires in COVID-19. Study-wide context: The samples span acute and convalescent COVID-19 from the United States, Italy and Spain. PBMCs, B-cell-depleted T cells, or T cells were the source of the cDNA or gDNA that made up the material.

One Seattle source followed patients from active infection through their disease course. CDR3 length equals 22 residues. Germline V lookup: CDR1 SGDLS, CDR2 YYNGEE. Trimming removed 0 bases from V and 0 bases from J; junction bases left unmatched: 14. This clone was observed a few times. In the original analysis: From reference gene primer amplification, estimates of nucleated cell counts were derived. Only in-frame clones appear in the TCRdb table, and some are missing; sequencing was by immunoSEQ multiplex PCR. D and trimming come from the DNA, and the V and J calls and clone size come from that table. The repertoire holds under 200,000 clones, about four fifths seen once, with around 2.7% in the top ten.

This rearrangement joins TRBV9 to TRBJ2-1; 14 nucleotides agree with TRBD2. The TCR originated in a woman at least 80 years old with COVID-19, enrolled during active disease. Specimen: peripheral blood. For the CDR3, the DNA is TGTGCCAGCAGCGTAGCACCTAGAGGGACTAGCGGGAGAGACCGCTCCTACAATGAGCAGTTCTTC. Its protein is CASSVAPRGTSGRDRSYNEQFF.